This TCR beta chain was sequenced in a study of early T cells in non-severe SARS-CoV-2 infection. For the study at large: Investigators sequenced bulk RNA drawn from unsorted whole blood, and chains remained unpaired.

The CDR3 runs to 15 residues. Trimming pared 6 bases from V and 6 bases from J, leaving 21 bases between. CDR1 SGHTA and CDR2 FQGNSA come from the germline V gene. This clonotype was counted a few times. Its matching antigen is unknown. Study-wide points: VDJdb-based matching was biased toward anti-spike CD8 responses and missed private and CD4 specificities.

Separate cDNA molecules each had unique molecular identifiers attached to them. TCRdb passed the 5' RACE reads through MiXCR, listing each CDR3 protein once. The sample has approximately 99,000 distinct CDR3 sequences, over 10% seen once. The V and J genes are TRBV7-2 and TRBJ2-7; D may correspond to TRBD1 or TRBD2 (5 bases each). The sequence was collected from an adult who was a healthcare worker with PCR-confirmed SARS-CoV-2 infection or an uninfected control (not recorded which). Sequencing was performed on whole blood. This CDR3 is CASSRWDGNRAEQYF. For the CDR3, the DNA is TGTGCCAGCAGTCGGTGGGACGGGAATCGGGCCGAGCAGTACTTC.